One and the same sample provided the 17 T cell receptor beta chains below, sequenced in a study of cytomegalovirus exposure and HLA in healthy donors. Both 60 Vbeta primers and 13 Jbeta primers went into the PCR. Data came from immunoSEQ multiplex PCR; TCRdb stores just in-frame clones and leaves some out. The data show approximately 75,000 clones, with 65% to 90% seen just once and 15% to 20% held by the top ten. Sequenced input: PBMCs. The receptors derive from a man between 65 and 85 years old in good health and CMV-seropositive.

V usage is TRBV2 and J usage is TRBJ1-1, with D tentatively TRBD1 (6 bases). This CDR3 region has 14 residues. V was shortened by 6 bases and J by 1 base, with 12 bases between the two germline ends. CDR1 and CDR2 from the germline V gene are SNHLY and FYNNEI. The DNA of the CDR3 is TGTGCCAGCAGATGGAGGGGGGGGAACACTGAAGCTTTCTTT. This sequence encodes CASRWRGGNTEAFF.

V gene TRBV9 combines with J gene TRBJ1-4; 7 nucleotides match TRBD1. The germline CDR1 and CDR2 sequences are SGDLS and YYNGEE. This CDR3 is built from 16 residues. Germline trimming cut 1 base from V and 3 bases from J; bases unmatched to any gene: 6. The CDR3 coding sequence is TGTGCCAGCAGCGTACAATCGGGGACAGCTAATGAAAAACTGTTTTTT. It translates to CASSVQSGTANEKLFF.

The chain uses TRBV10-2 and TRBJ1-1; unclear D gene. The V end lost 6 bases, the J end lost 0 bases, and 11 bases lay between the germline ends. The CDR3 has 14 amino acids. Germline CDR1 is WSHSY and CDR2 is SAAADI. The CDR3, as DNA: TGCGCCAGCAGCGTCACAGTGATGAACACTGAAGCTTTCTTT. It is translated as CASSVTVMNTEAFF.

There are a few counts of this clone. The J gene is TRBJ1-6, the V gene TRBV5-4; tentative D call: TRBD1 (5 bases). CDR3 length: 14 residues. Trimming took 3 bases from V and 4 from J, leaving 8 bases between them. Per the germline V gene, CDR1 is SGHNT and CDR2 is YYREEE (reference sequence). CDR3 protein: CASSSRQYNSPLHF. The CDR3 DNA is TGTGCCAGCAGCTCCCGACAGTATAATTCACCCCTCCACTTT.

The J gene is TRBJ2-5, the V gene TRBV29-1, with D possibly being TRBD2 (7 bases). The V gene lost 8 bases and the J gene lost 11 bases, with 21 bases spanning the gap. The length of the CDR3 is 12 residues. Germline CDR1 is SQVTM and CDR2 is ANQGSEA. CDR3 nucleotide sequence: TGCAGCACCAGAGGGGGAGGGGGGGAGCAGTACTTC. It specifies CSTRGGGGEQYF.

The chain joins TRBV7-2 to TRBJ2-7; D unresolved. The CDR3 runs to 14 residues. Germline values: CDR1 SGHTA, CDR2 FQGNSA. Trimming took off 1 base at V and 3 bases at J, with 10 bases between the two ends. CDR3 sequence reads: CASSLVPILYEQYF. The DNA of the CDR3 is TGTGCCAGCAGCTTAGTACCCATACTCTACGAGCAGTACTTC.

V and J are TRBV10-1 and TRBJ2-3, with D possibly TRBD1 on 5 matching bases. From germline, CDR1 is WNHNN and CDR2 SYGVQD (reference sequence). V lost 0 bases to trimming and J lost 2 bases, with 9 bases between them. The length of the CDR3 is 15 residues. DNA of the CDR3: TGCGCCAGCAGTGAGTCGAAAGGGGACACAGATACGCAGTATTTT. Amino acids: CASSESKGDTDTQYF.

V gene TRBV5-6 combines with J gene TRBJ2-3, with 7 bases identical to TRBD2. Germline CDR1 SGHDT, CDR2 YYEEEE. This CDR3 has 18 amino acids. V gave up 3 bases and J gave up 2 bases; unmatched junction bases: 15. The CDR3 DNA follows: TGTGCCAGCAGCTCACGCCCTTGGGGGGGGAGCAACACAGATACGCAGTATTTT. Its translation is CASSSRPWGGSNTDTQYF.

This clone came up a few times. This sequence joins TRBV10-3 and TRBJ2-7; 10 nucleotides align to TRBD1. The V gene end was trimmed by 7 bases and the J gene end by 5 bases; junction bases not matched to a gene: 8. The CDR3 is made up of 14 amino acids. Germline V lookup: CDR1 ENHRY, CDR2 SYGVKD. The CDR3 nucleotides are TGTGCCATCATGACGACAGGGGGCGTCAACGAGCAGTACTTC. It is translated as CAIMTTGGVNEQYF.

The chain combines TRBV2 with TRBJ2-5, with D perhaps matching TRBD2 (6 bases). The CDR3 totals 14 residues. V lost 5 bases and J lost 1, with 11 bases in between. From germline, CDR1 is SNHLY and CDR2 FYNNEI. The CDR3 DNA is TGTGCCAGCAGTTATACTAGCACCCAAGAGACCCAGTACTTC. Residues: CASSYTSTQETQYF.

This clone was seen only once. V is TRBV18 and J is TRBJ1-4; D uncertain. The V and J ends lost 1 base and 4 bases respectively, with 10 bases between them. This CDR3 contains 15 residues. Looked up from germline, CDR1 is KGHSH and CDR2 is LQKENI. CDR3 bases: TGTGCCAGCTCACCACGTTCAGGTCTTAATGAAAAACTGTTTTTT. This codes for CASSPRSGLNEKLFF.

The CDR3 is CASSDGLAGATDTQYF. The CDR3 DNA reads TGTGCCAGCAGCGATGGACTAGCGGGGGCCACAGATACGCAGTATTTT. V gene TRBV5-4 combines with J gene TRBJ2-3; 13 bases are shared with TRBD2. The CDR3 consists of 16 residues. With V trimmed by 4 bases and J by 2 bases, 4 bases remained unmatched. CDR1 SGHNT and CDR2 YYREEE come from the germline V gene (reference sequence).

Worth noting for this clone: No conserved phenylalanine or tryptophan ends this CDR3, so it is likely a read error. The V gene is TRBV7-8, the J gene TRBJ1-1, with D maybe TRBD1 (6 bases). Germline CDR1 and CDR2: SGHVS and FQNEAQ. The CDR3 spans 15 residues. V was shortened by 1 base and J by 1 base, with 10 bases between the two germline ends. Written as DNA, the CDR3 is TGTGCCAGCAGCTTAGACCAGGGGACGAACACTGAAGCTTTCGTT. It specifies CASSLDQGTNTEAFV.

The rearrangement joins TRBV29-1 to TRBJ2-7, with D maybe TRBD1 (5 bases). V was cut by 0 bases and J by 2 bases, with 8 bases left in between. Germline V gene sequence: CDR1 SQVTM, CDR2 ANQGSEA. This CDR3 spans 13 amino acids. CDR3: CSVEDSRAYEQYF. The CDR3 coding sequence is TGCAGCGTTGAAGATTCCAGGGCCTACGAGCAGTACTTC.

The chain employs TRBV7-2 and TRBJ1-1; D may be TRBD1 (6 bases). This CDR3 comprises 15 residues. V lost 5 bases to trimming and J lost 3 bases, with 16 bases between them. The germline V gene encodes CDR1 SGHTA and CDR2 FQGNSA. The CDR3 sequence is CASSPWATGYTEAFF. The CDR3 nucleotides are TGTGCCAGCAGCCCATGGGCTACAGGGTACACTGAAGCTTTCTTT. The full variable domain, completed using reference TRBV7-2 and TRBJ1-1, is GAGVSQSPSNKVTEKGKDVELRCDPISGHTALYWYRQSLGQGLEFLIYFQGNSAPDKSGLPSDRFSAERTGGSVSTLTIQRTQQEDSAVYLCASSPWATGYTEAFFGQGTRLTVV.

The V and J genes are TRBV18 and TRBJ2-2; TRBD1 is a possible D gene (5 bases). V was shortened by 3 bases and J by 7 bases, with 12 bases between the two germline ends. The germline CDR1 and CDR2 sequences are KGHSH and LQKENI. This CDR3 has 14 residues. DNA for the CDR3: TGTGCCAGCTCACCCGGCAGGGCTGACGGGGAGCTGTTTTTT. Translated, it gives CASSPGRADGELFF.

The chain links TRBV6-4 to TRBJ2-1; 7 nucleotides agree with TRBD2. The CDR3 spans 15 residues. Trimming removed 3 bases from V and 4 bases from J; junction bases left unmatched: 6. Germline loops: CDR1 MRHNA, CDR2 SNTAGT. The CDR3 reads CASSESGTLYNEQFF. The CDR3 bases are TGTGCCAGCAGTGAAAGCGGGACCTTATACAATGAGCAGTTCTTC.